This T cell receptor (beta chain) appears in the sequencing data of a study of cytomegalovirus exposure and HLA in healthy donors. Study background: As an earlier analysis found, roughly 180 million T cells yielded about 120 million unique TCR beta sequences. Study-wide results and limits: As a later analysis revealed, the rate of TCR association differed by HLA locus, with DRB1 most and HLA-C fewest.

Deletions cut 5 bases from V and 5 bases from J, with 9 bases between. The CDR3 is made up of 12 amino acids. Germline V gene sequence: CDR1 WSHSY, CDR2 SAAADI. In the case of this clone: What it binds is unknown. This sample includes further DNA sequences coding for the same CDR3.

PCR amplification relied on 60 Vbeta primers (plus 13 Jbeta primers). Sequenced by immunoSEQ multiplex PCR; TCRdb stores in-frame clones only, minus some. The table has around 100,000 clones, roughly 66% seen once. The TCR originated in a woman aged 50 to 60 in good health and CMV-seronegative. The rearrangement uses TRBV10-2 and TRBJ2-5; D is perhaps TRBD1 (5 bases). Sequences were obtained from PBMCs. Here the CDR3 DNA reads TGCGCCAGCAGTACCGCAGGGGAGACCCAGTACTTC. Its protein is CASSTAGETQYF.